This T cell receptor (beta chain) appears in the sequencing data of a study of T cell repertoires in cytomegalovirus infection. For the study at large: Indications of both CMV infection and matching HLA type were provided by public TCR beta signatures. Study-wide findings and caveats: Dominating the ex vivo response were HLA-C-restricted CMV-specific TCR beta clonotypes.

This CDR3 spans 17 amino acids. The V segment lost 4 bases and the J segment 1 base; nucleotides outside the gene matches: 11. Germline CDR1 reads SGHDN; CDR2 reads FVKESK. Many counts were recorded for this clonotype. The target antigen is unknown. TCRdb ran MiXCR on the reads and lists one entry per CDR3 protein. The sample lists around 100,000 distinct CDR3 sequences; over 9% were seen once. V usage is TRBV14 and J usage is TRBJ1-1; the match to TRBD1 covers 8 bases. This clonotype was sampled from a human donor in good health (CMV status not recorded). Some clones in this sample may be carry-over from other donors' samples. Material: PBMCs, sequenced either directly or after in vitro stimulation (not recorded which). This chain's CDR3 is CASSPLGQGGKNTEAFF. The CDR3 DNA reads TGTGCCAGCAGCCCCCTTGGACAGGGAGGTAAGAACACTGAAGCTTTCTTT.